Listed below are T cell receptor beta chains from one sample, sequenced in a study of control samples from healthy donors and cancer patients. The method was immunoSEQ multiplex PCR; TCRdb's version includes in-frame clones alone and lacks a portion of them. The sample yields some 200,000 clones, roughly 94% seen once. The sequencing sample was made of blood. These receptors were taken from a man between 50 and 59 years old in good health. CDR3s include the opening cysteine and the closing phenylalanine or tryptophan. A D gene is named only where the DNA matches it firmly. A clone size is listed for some rows: how often the clone was seen (once, few, many), or a class if it is expanded.

NA TRBD1 TRBJ2-2 TRBV5-1 TGCGCCAGCAGCCCGATAGGGGGCAGTGGGTACACCGGGGAGCTGTTTTTT CASSPIGGSGYTGELFF
NA NA TRBJ1-3 TRBV5-1 TGCGCCAGCAGCGTGACGCCGGGACAAGGTCTAGGAAACACCATATATTTT CASSVTPGQGLGNTIYF
NA TRBD2 TRBJ2-3 TRBV12-5 TGTGCTAGTGGCACCGGACTAGCAACAGATACGCAGTATTTT CASGTGLATDTQYF
NA NA TRBJ2-6 TRBV21-1 TGTGCCAGCAGCAAAGCCGGGCAGGTTAACGTCCTGACTTTC CASSKAGQVNVLTF
NA TRBD1 TRBJ1-1 TRBV6-5 TGTGCCAGCAGTTTGTGGACAGGACTGAACACTGAAGCTTTCTTT CASSLWTGLNTEAFF
NA NA TRBJ1-6 TRBV10-1 TGCGCCAGCAGTGAGTGGGCCGGGGCCGGTTCACCCCTCCACTTT CASSEWAGAGSPLHF
NA TRBD2 TRBJ2-5 TRBV24-1 TGTGCCACCAGGCGGGGAGGGGAGGAGACCCAGTACTTC CATRRGGEETQYF
NA NA TRBJ1-5 TRBV5-1 TGCGCCAGCAGACCAACGGGGGCGTATGGTCAGCCCCAGCATTTT CASRPTGAYGQPQHF
NA TRBD2 TRBJ2-1 TRBV6-1 TGTGCCAGCAGTGAAGACACGAGCGGGGGGGCTGGAAATGAGCAGTTCTTC CASSEDTSGGAGNEQFF
NA NA TRBJ2-3 TRBV24-1 TGTGCCACCAGCAGGGGCACTAGCACAGATACGCAGTATTTT CATSRGTSTDTQYF
NA NA TRBJ2-5 TRBV20-1 TGCAGTGCTAGTGCGGGGCAGGCACAAGAGACCCAGTACTTC CSASAGQAQETQYF
NA NA TRBJ2-5 TRBV18 TGTGCCAGCTCACCATTAAGGGGCCCCGGGGAGACCCAGTACTTC CASSPLRGPGETQYF
NA NA TRBJ2-7 TRBV15 TGTGCCACCAGCAGACATGACAGCTCCTACGAGCAGTACTTC CATSRHDSSYEQYF
NA NA TRBJ2-1 TRBV20-1 TGCAGTGCTCCCCCTGTTTTCGAGCAGTTCTTC CSAPPVFEQFF
NA TRBD1 TRBJ1-2 TRBV24-1 TGTGCCACCAGTGAGGCCGGGACAGAATATGGCTACACCTTC CATSEAGTEYGYTF
NA NA TRBJ1-6 TRBV2 TGTGCCAGCAGTGAAGAGGGCATAACCTCACCCCTCCACTTT CASSEEGITSPLHF
NA TRBD2 TRBJ2-7 TRBV9 TGTGCCAGCAGCGTAGCAGGGACTAGCGGAACCACCTACGAGCAGTACTTC CASSVAGTSGTTYEQYF
NA NA TRBJ2-3 TRBV6-6 TGTGCCAGCAGTTACTCGTTCCCAGATACGCAGTATTTT CASSYSFPDTQYF
NA NA TRBJ2-3 TRBV10-3 TGTGCCATCAGTGAGAAGGGACACCCTGGGGATACGCAGTATTTT CAISEKGHPGDTQYF
once NA TRBJ1-5 TRBV6-5 TGTGCCAGCAGTTACGGGGTGGGCAATCAGCCCCAGCATTTT CASSYGVGNQPQHF
NA TRBD1 TRBJ1-1 TRBV6-2/TRBV6-3 TGTGCCAGCAGTTATGGGGCAGGGGGCGAAGGAACTGAAGCTTTCTTT CASSYGAGGEGTEAFF
NA TRBD2 TRBJ2-5 TRBV3-1/TRBV3-2 TGTGCCAGCAGCCAGAGGACTAGCGGGGGGGCAGAGACCCAGTACTTC CASSQRTSGGAETQYF
NA NA TRBJ1-1 TRBV10-2 TGCGCCAGCAGCGAACAGGGCAGGAACACTGAAGCTTTCTTT CASSEQGRNTEAFF
NA NA TRBJ2-7 TRBV19 TGTGCCAGTAGTATGCAACAGGGTCTCGAGCAGTACTTC CASSMQQGLEQYF
NA NA TRBJ1-6 TRBV6-5 TGTGCCAGCAGTTACTCGGGTTTAAATTCACCCCTCCACTTT CASSYSGLNSPLHF
once TRBD1 TRBJ2-7 TRBV15 TGTGCCACCAGCAGAGGCGGGACAGGGGCCTACGAGCAGTACTTC CATSRGGTGAYEQYF
NA NA TRBJ1-2 TRBV19 TGTGCCAGTAGAGCTGGGCCCAGCTACAACTATGGCTACACCTTC CASRAGPSYNYGYTF
NA TRBD1 TRBJ2-7 TRBV29-1 TGCAGCGTTGAAGATCGGCCAGGGGGAAGGTACGAGCAGTACTTC CSVEDRPGGRYEQYF
NA NA TRBJ1-3 TRBV7-2 TGTGCCAGCAGCTACGGACAGTCTAATGGAAACACCATATATTTT CASSYGQSNGNTIYF
NA TRBD1 TRBJ1-4 TRBV6-2/TRBV6-3 TGTGCCAGCAGCTACTCGACAGGGAGAAGTAATGAAAAACTGTTTTTT CASSYSTGRSNEKLFF
NA TRBD1 TRBJ2-6 TRBV5-1 TGCGCCAGCAGCCCCGAGCTGGGACAGGGGGCGACTGGGGCCAACGTCCTGACTTTC CASSPELGQGATGANVLTF
NA NA TRBJ1-2 TRBV29-1 TGCAGCGTGACAACACTTCAGGTCACCTATGGCTACACCTTC CSVTTLQVTYGYTF
NA NA TRBJ1-1 TRBV19 TGTGCCAGTGGAGTTTATAGGACTGAAGCTTTCTTT CASGVYRTEAFF
NA NA TRBJ2-7 TRBV11-3 TGTGCCAGCAGCTTAGGGGGCGGCTACGAGCAGTACTTC CASSLGGGYEQYF
once TRBD2 TRBJ2-5 TRBV15 TGTGCCACCAGCAGGACCCCTGTAGGGAGCGGGGAAGAGACCCAGTACTTC CATSRTPVGSGEETQYF
NA TRBD1 TRBJ2-6 TRBV6-5 TGTGCCAGCAGTTCACAGGGGGCCCCTGGGGCCAACGTCCTGACTTTC CASSSQGAPGANVLTF
NA NA TRBJ2-5 TRBV5-1 TGCGCCAGCAGCTTGGGGACCACGGGGGCAGAGACCCAGTACTTC CASSLGTTGAETQYF
NA TRBD1 TRBJ1-6 TRBV19 TGTGCCAGCAGACAGGGAGCTACCGCCATCTATAATTCACCCCTCCACTTT CASRQGATAIYNSPLHF
NA TRBD1 TRBJ2-3 TRBV27 TGTGCCAGCAGTTACAGGGGAAGCACAGATACGCAGTATTTT CASSYRGSTDTQYF
few NA TRBJ2-2 TRBV10-1 TGCGCCAGCAGTGAGTCGGTAAAGTCGGGGGGCCTTGAAACCGGGGAGCTGTTTTTT CASSESVKSGGLETGELFF
NA NA TRBJ1-4 TRBV19 TGTGCCAGCACTTCCGGGACGTCGTTTCTGAGGGAAAAACTGTTTTTT CASTSGTSFLREKLFF
NA NA TRBJ1-6 TRBV5-4 TGTGCCAGCAGCTTGGATGGGGAATCACCCCTCCACTTT CASSLDGESPLHF
NA NA TRBJ1-2 TRBV7-9 TGTGCCAGCAGCTTAGAAAGACGAAATGGCTACACCTTC CASSLERRNGYTF
once NA TRBJ1-2 TRBV3-1/TRBV3-2 TGTGCCAGCAGCCGAAGAAAGGGATTAGACTATGGCTACACCTTC CASSRRKGLDYGYTF
NA TRBD2 TRBJ2-3 TRBV7-3 TGTGCCAGCAGCCCCCATCCGAGCGGGGGCACAGATACGCAGTATTTT CASSPHPSGGTDTQYF
NA NA TRBJ2-3 TRBV3-1/TRBV3-2 TGTGCCAGCAGCCACCTCCGTAGGATGGGTAGCACAGATACGCAGTATTTT CASSHLRRMGSTDTQYF
NA NA TRBJ2-7 TRBV28 TGTGCTACAGCGGCCGGTCCAATGATTCTGGAGCAGTACTTC CATAAGPMILEQYF
NA NA TRBJ1-3 TRBV14 TGTGCCAGCAGCCCTCTGGGGGTTAGAAGAAACACCATATATTTT CASSPLGVRRNTIYF
once NA TRBJ2-3 TRBV11-2 TGTGCCAGCAGCTTAGGGGCGGGGACGCAGTATTTT CASSLGAGTQYF
NA NA TRBJ1-2 TRBV6-2/TRBV6-3 TGTGCCAGCAGTTACTCAGGGCTGGGTGGCTACACCTTC CASSYSGLGGYTF
NA TRBD2 TRBJ2-3 TRBV5-1 TGCGCCAGCAGCCTCCCACTTGAGCGGGGGACAGATACGCAGTATTTT CASSLPLERGTDTQYF
NA NA TRBJ1-2 TRBV18 TGTGCCAGCTCACCCGACTTCAACACTTGGGGCTATGGCTACACCTTC CASSPDFNTWGYGYTF
NA NA TRBJ2-3 TRBV11-2 TGTGCCAGCAGCCCCCCCCCGGCTTGGGGGGGGCTCACAGATACGCAGTATTTT CASSPPPAWGGLTDTQYF